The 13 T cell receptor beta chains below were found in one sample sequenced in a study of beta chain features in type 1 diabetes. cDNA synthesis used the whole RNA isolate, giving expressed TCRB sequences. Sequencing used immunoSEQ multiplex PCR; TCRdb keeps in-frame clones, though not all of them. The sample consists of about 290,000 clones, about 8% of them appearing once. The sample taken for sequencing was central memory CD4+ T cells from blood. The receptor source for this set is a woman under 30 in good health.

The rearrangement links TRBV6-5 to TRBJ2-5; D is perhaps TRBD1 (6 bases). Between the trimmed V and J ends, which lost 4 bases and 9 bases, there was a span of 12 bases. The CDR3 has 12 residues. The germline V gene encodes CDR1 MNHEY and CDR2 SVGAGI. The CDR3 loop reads CASSSIPGAQYF. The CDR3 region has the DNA TGTGCCAGCAGTTCTATCCCAGGGGCCCAGTACTTC.

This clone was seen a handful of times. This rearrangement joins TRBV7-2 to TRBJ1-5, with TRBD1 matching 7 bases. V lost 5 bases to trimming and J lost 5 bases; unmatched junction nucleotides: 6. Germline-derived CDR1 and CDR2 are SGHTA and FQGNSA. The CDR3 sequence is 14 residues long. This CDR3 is CASSATGEHQPQHF. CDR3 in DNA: TGTGCCAGCAGCGCAACAGGGGAGCATCAGCCCCAGCATTTT. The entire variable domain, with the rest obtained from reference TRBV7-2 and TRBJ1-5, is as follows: GAGVSQSPSNKVTEKGKDVELRCDPISGHTALYWYRQSLGQGLEFLIYFQGNSAPDKSGLPSDRFSAERTGGSVSTLTIQRTQQEDSAVYLCASSATGEHQPQHFGDGTRLSIL.

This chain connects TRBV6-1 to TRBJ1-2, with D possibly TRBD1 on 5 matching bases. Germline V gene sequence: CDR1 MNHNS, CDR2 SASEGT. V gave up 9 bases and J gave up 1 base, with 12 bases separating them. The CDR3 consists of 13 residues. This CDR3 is CARRDSYNYGYTF. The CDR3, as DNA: TGTGCCAGACGCGACAGTTATAACTATGGCTACACCTTC.

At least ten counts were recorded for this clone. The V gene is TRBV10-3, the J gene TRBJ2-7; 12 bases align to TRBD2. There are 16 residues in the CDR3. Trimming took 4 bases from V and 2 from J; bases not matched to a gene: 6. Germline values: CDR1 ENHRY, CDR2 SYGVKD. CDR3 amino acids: CAISGLAGVSAYEQYF. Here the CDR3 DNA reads TGTGCCATCAGTGGACTAGCGGGAGTATCAGCCTACGAGCAGTACTTC.

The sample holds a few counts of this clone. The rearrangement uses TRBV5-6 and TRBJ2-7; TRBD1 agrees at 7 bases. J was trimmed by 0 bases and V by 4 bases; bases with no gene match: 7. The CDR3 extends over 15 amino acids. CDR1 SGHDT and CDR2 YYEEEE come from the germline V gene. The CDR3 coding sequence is TGTGCCAGCAGCCGACAGGGACCCCTCTCCTACGAGCAGTACTTC. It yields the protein CASSRQGPLSYEQYF.

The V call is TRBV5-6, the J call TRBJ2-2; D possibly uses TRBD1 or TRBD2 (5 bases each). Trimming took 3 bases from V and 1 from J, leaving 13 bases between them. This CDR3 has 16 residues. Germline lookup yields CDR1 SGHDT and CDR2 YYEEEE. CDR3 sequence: CASSYPGRRNTGELFF. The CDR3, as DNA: TGTGCCAGCAGCTATCCGGGACGGAGGAACACCGGGGAGCTGTTTTTT.

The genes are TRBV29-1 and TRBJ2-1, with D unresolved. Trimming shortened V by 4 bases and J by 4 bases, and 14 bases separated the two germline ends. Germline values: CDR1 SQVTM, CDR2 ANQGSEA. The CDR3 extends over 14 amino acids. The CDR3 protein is CSVVDTDLYNEQFF. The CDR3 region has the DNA TGCAGCGTTGTAGATACGGACCTATACAATGAGCAGTTCTTC.

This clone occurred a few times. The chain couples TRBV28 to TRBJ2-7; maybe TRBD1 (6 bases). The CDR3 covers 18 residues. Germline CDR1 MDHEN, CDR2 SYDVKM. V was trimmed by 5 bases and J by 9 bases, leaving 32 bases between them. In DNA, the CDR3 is TGTGCCAGCAGTCCCTTACCTTCGGGACAAAACCTGGGCCTCTGGCAGTACGTC. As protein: CASSPLPSGQNLGLWQYV.

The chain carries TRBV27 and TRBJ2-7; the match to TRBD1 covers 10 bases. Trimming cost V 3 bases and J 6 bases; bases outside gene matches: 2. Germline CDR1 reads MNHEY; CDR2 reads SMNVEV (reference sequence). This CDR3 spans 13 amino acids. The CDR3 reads CASSLWDRGEQYF. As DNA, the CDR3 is TGTGCCAGCAGTTTGTGGGACAGGGGCGAGCAGTACTTC.

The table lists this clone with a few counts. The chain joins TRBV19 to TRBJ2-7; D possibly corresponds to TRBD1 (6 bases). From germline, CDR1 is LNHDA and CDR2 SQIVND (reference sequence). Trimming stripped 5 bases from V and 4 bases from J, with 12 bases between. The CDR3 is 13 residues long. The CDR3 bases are TGTGCCAGTAGTCTCTTCAGGGGTTACGAGCAGTACTTC. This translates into CASSLFRGYEQYF.

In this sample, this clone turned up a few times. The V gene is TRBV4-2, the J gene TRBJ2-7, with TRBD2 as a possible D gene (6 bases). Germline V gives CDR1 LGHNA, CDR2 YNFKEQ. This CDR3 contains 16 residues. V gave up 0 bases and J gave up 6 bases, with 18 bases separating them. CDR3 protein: CASSQDPPRLVSEQYF. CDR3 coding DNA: TGTGCCAGCAGCCAAGACCCCCCCAGACTAGTTTCCGAGCAGTACTTC.

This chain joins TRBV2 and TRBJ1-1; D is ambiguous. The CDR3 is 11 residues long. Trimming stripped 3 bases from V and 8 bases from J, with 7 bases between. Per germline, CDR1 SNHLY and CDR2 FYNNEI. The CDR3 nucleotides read TGTGCCAGCAGTGAGCCTGGGGAAGCTTTCTTT. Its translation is CASSEPGEAFF. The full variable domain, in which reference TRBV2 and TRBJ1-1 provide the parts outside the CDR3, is EPEVTQTPSHQVTQMGQEVILRCVPISNHLYFYWYRQILGQKVEFLVSFYNNEISEKSEIFDDQFSVERPDGSNFTLKIRSTKLEDSAMYFCASSEPGEAFFGQGTRLTVV.

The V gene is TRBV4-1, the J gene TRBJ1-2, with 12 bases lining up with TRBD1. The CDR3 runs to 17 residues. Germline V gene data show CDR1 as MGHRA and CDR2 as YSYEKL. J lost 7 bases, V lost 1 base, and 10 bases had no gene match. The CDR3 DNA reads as TGCGCCAGCAGCCAAGGCAGGACCGGGACAGGGGGCGCTGGCTACACCTTC. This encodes CASSQGRTGTGGAGYTF.